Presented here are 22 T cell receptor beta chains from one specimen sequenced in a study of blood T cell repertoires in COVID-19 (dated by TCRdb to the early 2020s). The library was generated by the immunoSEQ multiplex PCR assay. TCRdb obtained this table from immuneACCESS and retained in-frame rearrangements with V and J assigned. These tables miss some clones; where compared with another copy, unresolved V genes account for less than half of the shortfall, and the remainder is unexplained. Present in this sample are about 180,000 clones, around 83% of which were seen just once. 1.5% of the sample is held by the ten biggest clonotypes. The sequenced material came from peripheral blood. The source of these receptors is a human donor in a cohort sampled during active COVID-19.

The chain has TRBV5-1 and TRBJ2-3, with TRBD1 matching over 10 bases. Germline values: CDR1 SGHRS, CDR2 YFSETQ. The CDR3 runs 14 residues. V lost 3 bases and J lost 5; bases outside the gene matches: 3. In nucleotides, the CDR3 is TGCGCCAGCAGCTCCGGACAGGGGGAAGATACGCAGTATTTT. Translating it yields CASSSGQGEDTQYF.

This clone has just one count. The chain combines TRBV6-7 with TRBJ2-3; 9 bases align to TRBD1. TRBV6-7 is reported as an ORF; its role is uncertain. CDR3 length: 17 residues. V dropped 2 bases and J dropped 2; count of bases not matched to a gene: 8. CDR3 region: CASSYNRDRENTDTQYF. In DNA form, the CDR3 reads TGTGCCAGCAGTTACAACCGGGACAGGGAGAACACAGATACGCAGTATTTT.

For the CDR3, the DNA is TGTGCCAGCAGTGGGGGGGGAGAGACCCAGTACTTC. This codes for CASSGGGETQYF. The chain couples TRBV11-1 to TRBJ2-5; TRBD2 matches at 7 bases. The CDR3 covers 12 residues. J lost 4 bases, V lost 6 bases, and 2 bases had no gene match. CDR1 is SGHAT and CDR2 is FQDESV in the germline V gene (reference sequence).

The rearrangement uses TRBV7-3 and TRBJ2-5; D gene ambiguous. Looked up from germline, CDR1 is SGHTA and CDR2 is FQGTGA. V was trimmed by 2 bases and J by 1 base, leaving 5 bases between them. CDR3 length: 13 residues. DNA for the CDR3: TGTGCCAGCAGCTTATTGAGCCAAGAGACCCAGTACTTC. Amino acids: CASSLLSQETQYF.

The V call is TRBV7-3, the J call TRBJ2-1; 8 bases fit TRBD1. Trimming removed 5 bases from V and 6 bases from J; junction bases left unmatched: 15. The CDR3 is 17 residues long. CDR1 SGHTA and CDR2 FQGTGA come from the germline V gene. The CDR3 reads CASSPRTGSIVGNEQFF. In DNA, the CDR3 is TGTGCCAGCAGCCCCCGGACAGGGAGTATTGTCGGCAATGAGCAGTTCTTC.

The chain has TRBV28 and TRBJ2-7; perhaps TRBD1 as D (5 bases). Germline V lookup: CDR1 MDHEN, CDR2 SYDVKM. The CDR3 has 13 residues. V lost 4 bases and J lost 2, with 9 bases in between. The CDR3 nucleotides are TGTGCCAGCAGTTCCCGCAGGGCCTACGAGCAGTACTTC. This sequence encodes CASSSRRAYEQYF.

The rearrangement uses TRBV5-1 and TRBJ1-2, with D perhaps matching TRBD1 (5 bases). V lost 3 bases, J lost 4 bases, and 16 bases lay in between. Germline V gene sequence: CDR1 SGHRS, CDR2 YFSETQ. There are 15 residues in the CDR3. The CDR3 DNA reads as TGCGCCAGCAGCTCTTCTGGAGGGGAGGGCTATGGCTACACCTTC. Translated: CASSSSGGEGYGYTF.

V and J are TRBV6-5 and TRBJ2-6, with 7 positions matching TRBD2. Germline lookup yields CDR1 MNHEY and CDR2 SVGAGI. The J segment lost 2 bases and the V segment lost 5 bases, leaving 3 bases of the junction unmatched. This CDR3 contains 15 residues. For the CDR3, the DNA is TGTGCCAGCAGTCTAGCGGCGGCTGGGGCCAACGTCCTGACTTTC. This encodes CASSLAAAGANVLTF.

DNA of the CDR3: TGTGCCATCCAGGACAGGGAGACCTACGAGCAGTACTTC. Residues: CAIQDRETYEQYF. The chain is built from TRBV2 and TRBJ2-7, with 8 bases aligning to TRBD1. CDR3 length equals 13 residues. The junction had 7 bases not matched to a gene; V was cut back by 10 bases and J by 2 bases. Germline loops: CDR1 SNHLY, CDR2 FYNNEI.

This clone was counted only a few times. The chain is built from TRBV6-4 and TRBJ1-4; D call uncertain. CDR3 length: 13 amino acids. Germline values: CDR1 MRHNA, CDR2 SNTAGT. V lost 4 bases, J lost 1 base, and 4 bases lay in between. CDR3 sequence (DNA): TGTGCCAGCAGTGCAGGAACTAATGAAAAACTGTTTTTT. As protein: CASSAGTNEKLFF.

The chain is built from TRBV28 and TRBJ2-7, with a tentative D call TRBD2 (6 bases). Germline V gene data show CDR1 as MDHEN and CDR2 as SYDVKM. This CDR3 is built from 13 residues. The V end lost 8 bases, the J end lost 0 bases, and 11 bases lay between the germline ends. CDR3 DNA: TGTGCCAGCCTCCCCGGGGGCTCCTACGAGCAGTACTTC. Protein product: CASLPGGSYEQYF.

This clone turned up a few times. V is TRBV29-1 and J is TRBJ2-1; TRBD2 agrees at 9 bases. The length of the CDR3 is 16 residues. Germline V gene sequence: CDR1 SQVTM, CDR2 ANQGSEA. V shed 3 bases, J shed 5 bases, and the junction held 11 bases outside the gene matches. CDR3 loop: CSVEGVGTSNDNEQFF. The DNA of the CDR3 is TGCAGCGTTGAGGGGGTGGGGACTAGCAACGACAATGAGCAGTTCTTC.

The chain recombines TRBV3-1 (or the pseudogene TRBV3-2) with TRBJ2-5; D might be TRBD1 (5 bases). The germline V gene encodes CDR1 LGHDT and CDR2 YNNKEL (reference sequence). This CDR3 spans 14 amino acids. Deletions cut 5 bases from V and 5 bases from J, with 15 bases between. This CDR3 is CASSTQQGSETQYF. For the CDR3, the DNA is TGTGCCAGCAGCACTCAGCAGGGTTCCGAGACCCAGTACTTC.

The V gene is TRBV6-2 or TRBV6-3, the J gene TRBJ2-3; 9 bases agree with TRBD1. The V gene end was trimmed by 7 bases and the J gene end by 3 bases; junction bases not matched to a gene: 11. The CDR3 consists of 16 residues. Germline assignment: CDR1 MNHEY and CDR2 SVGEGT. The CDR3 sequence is CASNYPGQGLTDTQYF. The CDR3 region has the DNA TGTGCCAGCAATTATCCGGGACAGGGTTTAACAGATACGCAGTATTTT.

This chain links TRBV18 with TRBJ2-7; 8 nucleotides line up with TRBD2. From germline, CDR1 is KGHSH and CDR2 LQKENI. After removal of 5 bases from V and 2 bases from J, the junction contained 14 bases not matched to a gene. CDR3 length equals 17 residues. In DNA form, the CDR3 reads TGTGCCAGCTCATCGGCGGGGGAAGCGGGAGCGACCTACGAGCAGTACTTC. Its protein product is CASSSAGEAGATYEQYF. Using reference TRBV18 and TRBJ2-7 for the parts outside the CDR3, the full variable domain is NAGVMQNPRHLVRRRGQEARLRCSPMKGHSHVYWYRQLPEEGLKFMVYLQKENIIDESGMPKERFSAEFPKEGPSILRIQQVVRGDSAAYFCASSSAGEAGATYEQYFGPGTRLTVT.

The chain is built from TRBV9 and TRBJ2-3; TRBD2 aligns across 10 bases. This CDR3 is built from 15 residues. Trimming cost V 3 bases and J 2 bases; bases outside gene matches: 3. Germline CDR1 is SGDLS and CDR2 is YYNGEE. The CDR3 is CASSALAGLTDTQYF. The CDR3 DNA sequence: TGTGCCAGCAGCGCACTAGCGGGGCTCACAGATACGCAGTATTTT.

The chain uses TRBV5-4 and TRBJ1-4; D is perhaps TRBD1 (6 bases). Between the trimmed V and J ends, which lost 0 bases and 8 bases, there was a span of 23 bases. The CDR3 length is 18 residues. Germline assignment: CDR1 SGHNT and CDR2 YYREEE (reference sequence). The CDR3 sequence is CASSLGPDLLSTGEKLFF. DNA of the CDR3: TGTGCCAGCAGCTTGGGGCCAGATCTCCTGTCAACAGGGGAAAAACTGTTTTTT.

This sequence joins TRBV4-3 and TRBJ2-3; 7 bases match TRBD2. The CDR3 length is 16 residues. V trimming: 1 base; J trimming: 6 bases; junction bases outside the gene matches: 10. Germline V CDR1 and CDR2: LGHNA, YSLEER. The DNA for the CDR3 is TGCGCCAGCAGCCAAGTCGCCGCTAGCGGAGGGGATACGCAGTATTTT. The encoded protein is CASSQVAASGGDTQYF.

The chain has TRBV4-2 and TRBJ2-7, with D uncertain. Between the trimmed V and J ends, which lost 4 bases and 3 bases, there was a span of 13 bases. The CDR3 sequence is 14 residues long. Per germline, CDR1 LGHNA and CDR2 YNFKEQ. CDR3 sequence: CASSPQRQDYEQYF. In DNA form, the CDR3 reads TGTGCCAGCAGCCCCCAACGGCAGGACTACGAGCAGTACTTC.

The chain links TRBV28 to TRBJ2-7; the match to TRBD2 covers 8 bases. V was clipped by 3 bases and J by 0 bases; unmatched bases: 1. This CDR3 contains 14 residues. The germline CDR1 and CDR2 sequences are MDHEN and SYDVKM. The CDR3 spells CASSFSGSSYEQYF. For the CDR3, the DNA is TGTGCCAGCAGTTTCAGCGGGAGCTCCTACGAGCAGTACTTC.

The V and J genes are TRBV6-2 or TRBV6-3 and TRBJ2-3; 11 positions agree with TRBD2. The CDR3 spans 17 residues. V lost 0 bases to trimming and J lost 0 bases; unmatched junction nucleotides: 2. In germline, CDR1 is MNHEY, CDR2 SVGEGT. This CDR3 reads CASSYSGLAGSTDTQYF. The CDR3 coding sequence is TGTGCCAGCAGTTACTCCGGACTAGCGGGCAGCACAGATACGCAGTATTTT.

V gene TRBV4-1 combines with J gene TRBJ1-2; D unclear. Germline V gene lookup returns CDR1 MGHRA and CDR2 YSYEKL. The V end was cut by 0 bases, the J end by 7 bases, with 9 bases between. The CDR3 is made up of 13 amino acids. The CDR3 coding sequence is TGCGCCAGCAGCCAAGATCTAGTCGGTGGCTACACCTTC. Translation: CASSQDLVGGYTF.